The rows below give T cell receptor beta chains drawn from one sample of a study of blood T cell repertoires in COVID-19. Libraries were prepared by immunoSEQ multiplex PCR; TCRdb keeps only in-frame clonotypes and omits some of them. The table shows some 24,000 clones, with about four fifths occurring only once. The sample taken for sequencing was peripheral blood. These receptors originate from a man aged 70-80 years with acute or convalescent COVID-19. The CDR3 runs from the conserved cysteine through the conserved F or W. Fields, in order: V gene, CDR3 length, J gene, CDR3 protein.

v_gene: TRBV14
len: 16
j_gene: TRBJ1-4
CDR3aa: CASSPTGQGFYEKLFF

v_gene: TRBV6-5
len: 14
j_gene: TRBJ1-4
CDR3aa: CASRLQGAGEKLFF

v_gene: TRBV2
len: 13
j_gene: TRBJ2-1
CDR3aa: CASTSGGNNEQFF

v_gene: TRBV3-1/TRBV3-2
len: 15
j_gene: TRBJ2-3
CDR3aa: CASSPMTGSTDTQYF

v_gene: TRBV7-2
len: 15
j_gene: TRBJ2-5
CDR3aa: CASSSLGTDQETQYF

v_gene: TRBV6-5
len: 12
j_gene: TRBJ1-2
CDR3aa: CAGGTSYYGYTF

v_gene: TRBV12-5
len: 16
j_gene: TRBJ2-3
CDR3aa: CASGLGLAGSTDTQYF

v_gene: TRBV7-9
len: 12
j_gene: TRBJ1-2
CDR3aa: CASSLGQLGYTF

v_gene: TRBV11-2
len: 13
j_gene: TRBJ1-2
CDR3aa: CASSPQQGYGYTF

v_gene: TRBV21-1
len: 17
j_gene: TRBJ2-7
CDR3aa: CASSKGVGRGPFYEQYF

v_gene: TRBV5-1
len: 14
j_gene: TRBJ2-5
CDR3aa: CASGLISGEETQYF

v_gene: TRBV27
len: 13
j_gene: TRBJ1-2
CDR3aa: CASGREKHYGYTF

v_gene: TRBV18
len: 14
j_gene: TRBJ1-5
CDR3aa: CASSPQGESQPQHF

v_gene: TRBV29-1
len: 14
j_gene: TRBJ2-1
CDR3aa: CSAVTSGSSNEQFF

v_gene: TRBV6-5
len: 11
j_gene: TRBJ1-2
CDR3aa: CASRGAYGYTF

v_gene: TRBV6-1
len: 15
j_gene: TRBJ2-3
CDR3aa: CASSEGQGDTDTQYF

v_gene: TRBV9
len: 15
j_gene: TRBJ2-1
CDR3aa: CASSSLASQSNEQFF

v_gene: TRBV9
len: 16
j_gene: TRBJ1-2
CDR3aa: CASSARPTGGDYGYTF

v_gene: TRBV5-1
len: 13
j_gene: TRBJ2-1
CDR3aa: CASSPDSYNEQFF

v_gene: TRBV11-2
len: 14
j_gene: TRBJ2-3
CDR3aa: CASSLGRSTDTQYF

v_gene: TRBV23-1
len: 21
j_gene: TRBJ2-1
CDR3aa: CARTISPGLAGVWGIHNEQFF

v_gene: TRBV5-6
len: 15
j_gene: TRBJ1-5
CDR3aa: CASSLSGRGEQPQHF

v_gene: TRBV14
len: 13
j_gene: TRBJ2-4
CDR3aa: CASSQIQGSIQYF

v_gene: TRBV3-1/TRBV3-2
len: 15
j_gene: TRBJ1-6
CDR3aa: CASSPTGLGNSPLHF

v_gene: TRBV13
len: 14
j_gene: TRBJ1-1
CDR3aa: CASSPLGGHTEAFF

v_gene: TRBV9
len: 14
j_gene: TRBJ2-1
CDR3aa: CASSGMLANNEQFF

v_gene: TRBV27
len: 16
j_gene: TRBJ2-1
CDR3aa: CASSLAGGLRYNEQFF

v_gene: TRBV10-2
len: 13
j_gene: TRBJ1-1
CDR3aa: CASSEAGAGEAFF

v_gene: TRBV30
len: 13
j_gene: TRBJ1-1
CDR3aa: CATDGGFVSEAFF

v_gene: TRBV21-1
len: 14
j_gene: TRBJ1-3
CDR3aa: CASPTPSSGNTIYF

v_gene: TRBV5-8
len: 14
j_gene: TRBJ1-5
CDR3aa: CASSWLHSNQPQHF

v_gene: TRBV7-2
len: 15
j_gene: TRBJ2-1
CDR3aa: CASSWGGRPYNEQFF

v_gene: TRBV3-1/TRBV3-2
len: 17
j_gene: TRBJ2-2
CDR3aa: CASSPTSGLANTGELFF

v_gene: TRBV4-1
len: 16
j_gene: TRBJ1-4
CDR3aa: CASSQSWPPTNEKLFF

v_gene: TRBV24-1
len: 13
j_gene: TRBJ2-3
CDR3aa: CATSRQGTDTQYF

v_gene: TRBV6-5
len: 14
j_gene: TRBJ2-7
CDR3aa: CASRGTSPTTLTYF

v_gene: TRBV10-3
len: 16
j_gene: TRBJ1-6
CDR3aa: CAISENRGLLGSPLHF

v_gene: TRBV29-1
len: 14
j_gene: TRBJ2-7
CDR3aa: CSVSTGGSSYEQYF

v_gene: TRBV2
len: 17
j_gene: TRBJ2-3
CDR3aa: CASSEGVVAGLTDTQYF

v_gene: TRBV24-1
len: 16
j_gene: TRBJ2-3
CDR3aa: CATSDPGQGRTDTQYF

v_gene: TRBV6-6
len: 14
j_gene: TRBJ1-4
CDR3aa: CASSPGVGGEKLFF

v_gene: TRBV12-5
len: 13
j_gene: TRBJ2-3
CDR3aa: CASGLPNTDTQYF

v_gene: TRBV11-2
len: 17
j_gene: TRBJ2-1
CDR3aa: CASSSRGGRSLYNEQFF

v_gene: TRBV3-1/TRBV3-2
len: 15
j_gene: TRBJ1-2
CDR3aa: CASSQDSWTGYGYTF

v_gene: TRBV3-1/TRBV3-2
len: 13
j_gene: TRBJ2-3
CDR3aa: CASSQDHRDTQYF

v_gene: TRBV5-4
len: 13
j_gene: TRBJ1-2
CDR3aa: CASSRPGFQGYTF

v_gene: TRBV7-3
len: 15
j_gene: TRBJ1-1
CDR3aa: CASSLTSIRDTEAFF

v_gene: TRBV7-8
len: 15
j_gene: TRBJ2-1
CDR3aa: CASSLLQGSYNEQFF

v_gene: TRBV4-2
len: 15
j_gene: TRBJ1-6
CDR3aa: CASSQVRQGGSPLHF

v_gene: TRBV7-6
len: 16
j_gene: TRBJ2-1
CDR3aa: CASSSGSSVGHNEQFF

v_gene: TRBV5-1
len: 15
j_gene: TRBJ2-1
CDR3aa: CASSLRTSGYNEQFF